This is a list of T cell receptor beta chains from one sample in a study of T-cell reconstitution after alpha-beta-depleted transplantation in children. TCRdb redid the calling of the PCR reads with MiXCR, one entry per CDR3 protein. The sample includes roughly 240,000 distinct CDR3 sequences, just under 8.5% of them seen just once. The sequences come from PBMCs, mostly from graft donor cells, collected 180 days after TCRalphabeta/CD19-depleted stem cell transplant. The receptors stem from a male patient younger than 18 who had a stem cell transplant for acute lymphoblastic leukemia, so the T cells may come from the graft donor. CDR3s include the opening cysteine and the closing phenylalanine or tryptophan.

TRBV7-2 CASTLAGGTLAKNIQYF
TRBV5-6 CASSLIWGEQYF
TRBV29-1 CSVDFGQETQYF
TRBV6-5 CASSYGRGNYGYTF
TRBV6-4 CASGTGFGGGHEQFF
TRBV3-1 CASSQEPGSNTGELFF
TRBV5-1 CASSFKGANTEAFF
TRBV4-1 CASSHLQGGQETQYF
TRBV7-3 CASSLSGGEQFF
TRBV9 CASEAGETGELFF
TRBV4-2 CASSLWAGGEYEQYF
TRBV12-3/TRBV12-4 CAAGWTGRTEAFF
TRBV5-1 CASSLGRTGGPTAPYGYTF
TRBV4-2 CASSQGTSGVQETQYF
TRBV9 CASSTRFSGNTIYF
TRBV5-6 CASSLGWGPTGELFF
TRBV12-3/TRBV12-4 CASSLGPWGNEQFF
TRBV27 CASKQGSSYEQYF
TRBV7-9 CASSRPDRGHSLYEQYF
TRBV7-6 CASSLVGQGGTGELFF
TRBV2 CASNPAPAGPYNEQFF
TRBV28 CASSLTGPQISYEQYF
TRBV29-1 CSASPGAHGYTF
TRBV19 CASSILSRGSGTDTQYF
TRBV11-2 CASSLVGTSKNEQFF
TRBV5-1 CASSFSGGFNNEQFF
TRBV12-3/TRBV12-4 CASSFMDKQFF
TRBV5-1 CASRHNRQGGNGYTF
TRBV12-3/TRBV12-4 CASSLGRGLIYEQYF
TRBV11-2 CASSLGVRQGSYEQYF
TRBV10-3 CAIGQGMNTEAFF
TRBV6-1 CASSPWTGETQYF
TRBV7-9 CASKPPLQGFEAFF
TRBV28 CACRGRAYEQYF
TRBV3-1 CASSFDIAGANVLTF
TRBV12-3/TRBV12-4 CASTEQGSGANVLTF
TRBV28 CASRRDSSYEQYF
TRBV7-9 CASSLSSRGTEAFF
TRBV12-5 CASGLARWGSGANVLTF
TRBV7-9 CASSLMGRGGTDTQYF
TRBV20-1 CSARGLNRRTETQYF
TRBV27 CASRWREGGMGNEQFF
TRBV18 CASSPPTEANVLTF
TRBV12-3/TRBV12-4 CASSPSGRRTGELFF
TRBV18 CASSPLATGNTEAFF
TRBV4-3 CASSQVVTGVQDNSPLHF